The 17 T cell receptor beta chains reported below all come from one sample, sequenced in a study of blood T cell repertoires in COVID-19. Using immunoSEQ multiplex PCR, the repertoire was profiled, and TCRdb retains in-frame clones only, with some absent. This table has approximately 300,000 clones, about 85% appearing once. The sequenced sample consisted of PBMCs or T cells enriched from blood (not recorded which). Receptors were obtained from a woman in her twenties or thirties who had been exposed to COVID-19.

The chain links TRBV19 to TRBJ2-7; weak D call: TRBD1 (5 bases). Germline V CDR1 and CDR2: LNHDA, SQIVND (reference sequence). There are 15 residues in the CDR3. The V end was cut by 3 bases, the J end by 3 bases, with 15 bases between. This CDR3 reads CASSIEFRVYYEQYF. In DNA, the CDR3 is TGTGCCAGTAGTATTGAATTCAGGGTCTACTACGAGCAGTACTTC.

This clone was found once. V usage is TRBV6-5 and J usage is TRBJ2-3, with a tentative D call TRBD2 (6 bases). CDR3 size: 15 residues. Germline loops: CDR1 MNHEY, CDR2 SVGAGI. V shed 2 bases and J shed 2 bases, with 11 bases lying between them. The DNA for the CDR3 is TGTGCCAGCAGTTACGGTCCGGGGGTCACAGATACGCAGTATTTT. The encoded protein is CASSYGPGVTDTQYF.

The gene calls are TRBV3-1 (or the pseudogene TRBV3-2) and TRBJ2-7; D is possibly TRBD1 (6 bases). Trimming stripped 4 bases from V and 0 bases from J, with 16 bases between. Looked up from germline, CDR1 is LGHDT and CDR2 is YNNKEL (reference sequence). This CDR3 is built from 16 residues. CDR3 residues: CASSPTGRHNSYEQYF. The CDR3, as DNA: TGTGCCAGCAGCCCGACAGGCAGACATAACTCCTACGAGCAGTACTTC.

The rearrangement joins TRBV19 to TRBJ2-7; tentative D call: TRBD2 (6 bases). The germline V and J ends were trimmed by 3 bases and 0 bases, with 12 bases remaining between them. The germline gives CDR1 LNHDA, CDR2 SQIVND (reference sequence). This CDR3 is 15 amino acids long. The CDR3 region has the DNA TGTGCCAGTAGTATGGAGGGCTTTTACTCCTACGAGCAGTACTTC. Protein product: CASSMEGFYSYEQYF.

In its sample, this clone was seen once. CDR3 protein: CASSQGTEAFF. The CDR3, as DNA: TGTGCCAGCAGTCAGGGGACTGAAGCTTTCTTT. The rearrangement joins TRBV12-3 or TRBV12-4 to TRBJ1-1, with D perhaps TRBD1 (6 bases). This CDR3 spans 11 amino acids. With 5 bases removed from V and 5 bases from J, the gap between germline ends came to 6 bases.

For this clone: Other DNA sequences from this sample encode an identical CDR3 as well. For the CDR3, the DNA is TGTGCCAGCAGTTACTCGGGGGGTAACTATGGCTACACCTTC. Its translation is CASSYSGGNYGYTF. V is TRBV6-5 and J is TRBJ1-2; D possibly corresponds to TRBD1 (5 bases). CDR3 size: 14 residues. Trimming took 0 bases from V and 1 from J, leaving 6 bases between them. Per the germline V gene, CDR1 is MNHEY and CDR2 is SVGAGI.

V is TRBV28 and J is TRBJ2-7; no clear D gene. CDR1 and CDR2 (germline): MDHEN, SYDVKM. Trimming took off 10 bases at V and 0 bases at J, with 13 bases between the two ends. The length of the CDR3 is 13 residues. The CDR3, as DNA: TGTGCCACCATCGATTACAGCTCCTACGAGCAGTACTTC. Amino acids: CATIDYSSYEQYF.

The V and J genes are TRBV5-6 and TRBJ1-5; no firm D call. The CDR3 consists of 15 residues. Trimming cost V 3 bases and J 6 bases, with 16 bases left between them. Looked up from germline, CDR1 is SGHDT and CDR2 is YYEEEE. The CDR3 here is CASSSTALLGQPQHF. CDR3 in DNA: TGTGCCAGCAGCTCCACAGCCCTGCTGGGTCAGCCCCAGCATTTT.

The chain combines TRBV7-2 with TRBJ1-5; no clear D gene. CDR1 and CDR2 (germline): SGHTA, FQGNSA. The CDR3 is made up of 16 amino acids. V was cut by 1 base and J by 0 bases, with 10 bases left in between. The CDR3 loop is CASSLGRQASNQPQHF. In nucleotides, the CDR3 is TGTGCCAGCAGCTTAGGTCGGCAGGCTAGCAATCAGCCCCAGCATTTT.

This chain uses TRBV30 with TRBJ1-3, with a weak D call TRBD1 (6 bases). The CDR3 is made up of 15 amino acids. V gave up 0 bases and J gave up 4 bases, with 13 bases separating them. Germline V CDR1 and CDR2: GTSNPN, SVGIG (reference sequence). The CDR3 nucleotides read TGTGCCTGGAGTGTGATGACAGGTCCCGGAAACACCATATATTTT. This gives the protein CAWSVMTGPGNTIYF.

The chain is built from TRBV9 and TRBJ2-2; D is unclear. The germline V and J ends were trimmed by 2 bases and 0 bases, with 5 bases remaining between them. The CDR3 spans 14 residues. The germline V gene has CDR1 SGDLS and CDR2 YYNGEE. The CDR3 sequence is CASSVSPNTGELFF. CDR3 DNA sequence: TGTGCCAGCAGCGTGAGCCCGAACACCGGGGAGCTGTTTTTT.

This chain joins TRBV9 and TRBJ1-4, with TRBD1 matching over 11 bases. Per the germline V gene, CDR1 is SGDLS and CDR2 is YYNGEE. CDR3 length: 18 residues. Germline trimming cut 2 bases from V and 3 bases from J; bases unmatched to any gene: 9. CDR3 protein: CASSVGTGGFPANEKLFF. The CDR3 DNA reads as TGTGCCAGCAGCGTCGGGACAGGGGGTTTTCCTGCTAATGAAAAACTGTTTTTT.

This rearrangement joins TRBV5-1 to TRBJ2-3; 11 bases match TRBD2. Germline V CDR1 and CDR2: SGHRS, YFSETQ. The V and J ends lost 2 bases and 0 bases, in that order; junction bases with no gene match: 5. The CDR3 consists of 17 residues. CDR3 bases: TGCGCCAGCAGCTTTGCGGGACTAGCGGTTAGCACAGATACGCAGTATTTT. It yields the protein CASSFAGLAVSTDTQYF.

DNA of the CDR3: TGTGCCAGCAGCTTAGGGAGCCATCATAATTCACCCCTCCACTTT. Amino acids: CASSLGSHHNSPLHF. V is TRBV5-5 and J is TRBJ1-6; D unresolved. This CDR3 has 15 residues. CDR1 and CDR2 from the germline V gene are SGHKS and YYEKEE (reference sequence). V was clipped by 2 bases and J by 5 bases, with 11 bases between them. The variable domain in full, with the rest retrieved from reference TRBV5-5 and TRBJ1-6, is DAGVTQSPTHLIKTRGQQVTLRCSPISGHKSVSWYQQVLGQGPQFIFQYYEKEERGRGNFPDRFSARQFPNYSSELNVNALLLGDSALYLCASSLGSHHNSPLHFGNGTRLTVT.

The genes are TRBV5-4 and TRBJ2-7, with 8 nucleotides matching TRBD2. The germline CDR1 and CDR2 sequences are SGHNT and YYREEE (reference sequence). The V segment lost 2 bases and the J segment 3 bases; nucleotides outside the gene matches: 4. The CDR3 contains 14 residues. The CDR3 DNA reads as TGTGCCAGCAGCTTTAAGCGGGAGAACTACGAGCAGTACTTC. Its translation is CASSFKRENYEQYF. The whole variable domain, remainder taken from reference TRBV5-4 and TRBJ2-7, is ETGVTQSPTHLIKTRGQQVTLRCSSQSGHNTVSWYQQALGQGPQFIFQYYREEENGRGNFPPRFSGLQFPNYSSELNVNALELDDSALYLCASSFKRENYEQYFGPGTRLTVT.

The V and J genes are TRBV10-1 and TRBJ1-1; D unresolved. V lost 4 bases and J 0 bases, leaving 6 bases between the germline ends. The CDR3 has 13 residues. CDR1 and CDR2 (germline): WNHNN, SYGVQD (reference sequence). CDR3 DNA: TGCGCCAGCAGTGCAGACATGAACACTGAAGCTTTCTTT. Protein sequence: CASSADMNTEAFF.

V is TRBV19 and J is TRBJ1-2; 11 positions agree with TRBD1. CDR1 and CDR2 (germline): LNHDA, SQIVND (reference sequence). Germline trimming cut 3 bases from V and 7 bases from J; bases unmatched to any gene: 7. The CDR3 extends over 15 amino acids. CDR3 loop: CASSIGTGGSSGYTF. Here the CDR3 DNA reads TGTGCCAGTAGTATCGGGACAGGGGGATCGAGTGGCTACACCTTC. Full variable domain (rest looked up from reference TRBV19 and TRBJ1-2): DGGITQSPKYLFRKEGQNVTLSCEQNLNHDAMYWYRQDPGQGLRLIYYSQIVNDFQKGDIAEGYSVSREKKESFPLTVTSAQKNPTAFYLCASSIGTGGSSGYTFGSGTRLTVV.